The clone carrying this T cell receptor (beta chain) has just one count. The antigen remains unidentified. This specimen comes from a study of T cell responses to AZD1222 COVID-19 vaccine. Data came from immunoSEQ multiplex PCR; TCRdb stores just in-frame clones and leaves some out. The data show over 100,000 clones, nearly 90% seen once. Study outcomes and limitations: Nearly half of spike-specific TCRs reportedly target unmutated variant regions. The number of AZD1222 recipients seropositive at baseline was only six.

V was trimmed by 0 bases and J by 4 bases, leaving 4 bases between them. CDR3 length: 13 amino acids. Germline V gene lookup returns CDR1 LGHNA and CDR2 YSLEER. The sequence was collected from an adult in good health. Source: peripheral blood, taken on day 0 of MenACWY control vaccination. The chain carries TRBV4-3 and TRBJ1-3; D is undetermined. CDR3 DNA: TGCGCCAGCAGCCAAGATCGAGGAAACACCATATATTTT. It codes for CASSQDRGNTIYF.